This TCR beta chain was captured by sequencing in a study of blood T cell repertoires in COVID-19. Study information: Some COVID-19 samples were acute and others convalescent; all came from the United States, Italy and Spain.

Under the authors' procedure: Estimates of nucleated cell counts were drawn from the amplification of reference gene primers. Sequenced by immunoSEQ multiplex PCR; TCRdb stores in-frame clones only, minus some. V and J calls and clone size are those listed in that table; D and trimming were worked out from the DNA. The table has about 380,000 clones, around 89% seen once; the top ten hold roughly 1.2%. J lost 3 bases, V lost 5 bases, and 22 bases had no gene match. Germline V gene sequence: CDR1 LGHNT, CDR2 FRNRAP. This CDR3 comprises 19 residues. Living in roughly 25 US areas, the participants were between about 18 and 100 years of age. This clone was counted between two and nine times.

Sequenced: PBMCs or T cells enriched from blood (not recorded which). V usage is TRBV12-5 and J usage is TRBJ2-7; the match to TRBD1 covers 7 bases. The sequence derives from a young woman who had recovered from COVID-19. This CDR3 reads CASGLASLPLGQERYEQYF. In DNA form, the CDR3 reads TGTGCTAGTGGTCTAGCTTCCCTTCCTCTCGGACAGGAACGCTACGAGCAGTACTTC.